The 11 T cell receptor beta chains below were found in one sample sequenced in a study of T cell clonotyping in hematopoietic cell transplantation. Data came from immunoSEQ multiplex PCR; TCRdb stores just in-frame clones and leaves some out. Here the sample spans 6,000 to 6,500 clones, about a third being singletons. The material was peripheral blood mononuclear cells, obtained 30 days after allogeneic stem cell transplant. These receptor sequences come from a female patient aged 50-59 years who had an allogeneic stem cell transplant from an unrelated donor, so the T cells may come from the graft donor. Some clones in this sample may be carry-over from other donors' samples.

This chain links TRBV5-6 with TRBJ1-3; D call uncertain. CDR3 length equals 16 residues. V gave up 4 bases and J gave up 0 bases, with 14 bases separating them. Germline CDR1 is SGHDT and CDR2 is YYEEEE. Here the CDR3 reads CASSPPPRYSGNTIYF. The CDR3 DNA reads TGTGCCAGCAGCCCACCGCCCCGCTACTCTGGAAACACCATATATTTT.

This clone is deemed medium-sized. The V and J genes are TRBV5-1 and TRBJ2-7, with D unclear. In germline, CDR1 is SGHRS, CDR2 YFSETQ. The CDR3 consists of 13 residues. V lost 1 base, J lost 5 bases, and 10 bases lay in between. As DNA, the CDR3 is TGCGCCAGCAGCTTGAACAGTAACAACGAGCAGTACTTC. This gives the protein CASSLNSNNEQYF. The variable domain in full, completed from reference TRBV5-1 and TRBJ2-7, reads KAGVTQTPRYLIKTRGQQVTLSCSPISGHRSVSWYQQTPGQGLQFLFEYFSETQRNKGNFPGRFSGRQFSNSRSEMNVSTLELGDSALYLCASSLNSNNEQYFGPGTRLTVT.

This clone was found a few times. This chain joins TRBV9 and TRBJ1-2; TRBD1 is a possible D gene (6 bases). V was shortened by 0 bases and J by 6 bases, with 12 bases between the two germline ends. Germline V lookup: CDR1 SGDLS, CDR2 YYNGEE. This CDR3 has 14 amino acids. The CDR3 protein is CASSVAQGTNGYTF. The CDR3 DNA sequence: TGTGCCAGCAGCGTAGCTCAGGGGACGAATGGCTACACCTTC. The full variable domain, its missing parts supplied by reference TRBV9 and TRBJ1-2, is DSGVTQTPKHLITATGQRVTLRCSPRSGDLSVYWYQQSLDQGLQFLIQYYNGEERAKGNILERFSAQQFPDLHSELNLSSLELGDSALYFCASSVAQGTNGYTFGSGTRLTVV.

The CDR3 DNA is TGTGCCTGGAGTGTAGGGGGCTCTGGAAACACCATATATTTT. As protein: CAWSVGGSGNTIYF. V is TRBV30 and J is TRBJ1-3; TRBD1 might be the D (6 bases). The CDR3 is 14 amino acids. Deletions cut 0 bases from V and 0 bases from J, with 6 bases between. Germline V gives CDR1 GTSNPN, CDR2 SVGIG (reference sequence).

This clone was seen a few times. The chain links TRBV6-6 to TRBJ1-5; D is ambiguous. Germline V CDR1 and CDR2: MNHNY, SVGAGI (reference sequence). The V end was cut by 0 bases, the J end by 5 bases, with 2 bases between. This CDR3 spans 12 amino acids. The CDR3 region has the DNA TGTGCCAGCAGTTACTCGGATCAGCCCCAGCATTTT. Its translation: CASSYSDQPQHF.

This clone was seen more than once but under ten times. The chain has TRBV2 and TRBJ2-5; 12 nucleotides line up with TRBD2. CDR3 length: 15 amino acids. The V segment lost 5 bases and the J segment 5 bases; nucleotides outside the gene matches: 6. Germline CDR1 is SNHLY and CDR2 is FYNNEI. In nucleotides, the CDR3 is TGTGCCAGCAGTCTAGCGGGAGGGCCGGGGGAGACCCAGTACTTC. This encodes CASSLAGGPGETQYF.

The rearrangement links TRBV7-9 to TRBJ1-5, with D maybe TRBD1 (5 bases). In germline, CDR1 is SEHNR, CDR2 FQNEAQ (reference sequence). The CDR3 sequence is 14 residues long. Trimming took off 5 bases at V and 1 base at J, with 9 bases between the two ends. CDR3 sequence: CASSRRDSNQPQHF. The CDR3 DNA is TGTGCCAGCAGCCGCCGGGACAGCAATCAGCCCCAGCATTTT.

The chain combines TRBV30 with TRBJ1-2; a possible D gene is TRBD1 (6 bases). V lost 2 bases and J lost 0, with 10 bases in between. The germline V gene has CDR1 GTSNPN and CDR2 SVGIG (reference sequence). CDR3 size: 14 residues. The chain's CDR3 is CAWSRDTPNYGYTF. The CDR3 DNA reads as TGTGCCTGGAGTCGGGACACTCCTAACTATGGCTACACCTTC.

The chain has TRBV30 and TRBJ2-2; D gene uncertain. V was shortened by 5 bases and J by 8 bases, with 15 bases between the two germline ends. The CDR3 covers 13 residues. The germline V gene encodes CDR1 GTSNPN and CDR2 SVGIG (reference sequence). CDR3 residues: CAWGKGIRGELFF. CDR3 nucleotide sequence: TGTGCCTGGGGCAAAGGGATAAGGGGGGAGCTGTTTTTT. The variable domain in full, with the rest retrieved from reference TRBV30 and TRBJ2-2, is SQTIHQWPATLVQPVGSPLSLECTVEGTSNPNLYWYRQAAGRGLQLLFYSVGIGQISSEVPQNLSASRPQDRQFILSSKKLLLSDSGFYLCAWGKGIRGELFFGEGSRLTVL.

The V gene is TRBV5-6, the J gene TRBJ2-7; D uncertain. The CDR3 consists of 12 residues. Deletions cut 2 bases from V and 6 bases from J, with 9 bases between. CDR1 SGHDT and CDR2 YYEEEE come from the germline V gene. The CDR3 protein is CASSFAASEQYF. The CDR3, as DNA: TGTGCCAGCAGCTTCGCAGCCTCCGAGCAGTACTTC.

This clone was seen only a few times. The chain carries TRBV5-6 and TRBJ2-7; a possible D gene is TRBD2 (6 bases). Germline CDR1 is SGHDT and CDR2 is YYEEEE. The CDR3 loop spans 14 amino acids. Trimming took 0 bases from V and 2 from J, leaving 9 bases between them. The CDR3 bases are TGTGCCAGCAGCTTGGGCGGGGATACCTACGAGCAGTACTTC. Its translation is CASSLGGDTYEQYF.